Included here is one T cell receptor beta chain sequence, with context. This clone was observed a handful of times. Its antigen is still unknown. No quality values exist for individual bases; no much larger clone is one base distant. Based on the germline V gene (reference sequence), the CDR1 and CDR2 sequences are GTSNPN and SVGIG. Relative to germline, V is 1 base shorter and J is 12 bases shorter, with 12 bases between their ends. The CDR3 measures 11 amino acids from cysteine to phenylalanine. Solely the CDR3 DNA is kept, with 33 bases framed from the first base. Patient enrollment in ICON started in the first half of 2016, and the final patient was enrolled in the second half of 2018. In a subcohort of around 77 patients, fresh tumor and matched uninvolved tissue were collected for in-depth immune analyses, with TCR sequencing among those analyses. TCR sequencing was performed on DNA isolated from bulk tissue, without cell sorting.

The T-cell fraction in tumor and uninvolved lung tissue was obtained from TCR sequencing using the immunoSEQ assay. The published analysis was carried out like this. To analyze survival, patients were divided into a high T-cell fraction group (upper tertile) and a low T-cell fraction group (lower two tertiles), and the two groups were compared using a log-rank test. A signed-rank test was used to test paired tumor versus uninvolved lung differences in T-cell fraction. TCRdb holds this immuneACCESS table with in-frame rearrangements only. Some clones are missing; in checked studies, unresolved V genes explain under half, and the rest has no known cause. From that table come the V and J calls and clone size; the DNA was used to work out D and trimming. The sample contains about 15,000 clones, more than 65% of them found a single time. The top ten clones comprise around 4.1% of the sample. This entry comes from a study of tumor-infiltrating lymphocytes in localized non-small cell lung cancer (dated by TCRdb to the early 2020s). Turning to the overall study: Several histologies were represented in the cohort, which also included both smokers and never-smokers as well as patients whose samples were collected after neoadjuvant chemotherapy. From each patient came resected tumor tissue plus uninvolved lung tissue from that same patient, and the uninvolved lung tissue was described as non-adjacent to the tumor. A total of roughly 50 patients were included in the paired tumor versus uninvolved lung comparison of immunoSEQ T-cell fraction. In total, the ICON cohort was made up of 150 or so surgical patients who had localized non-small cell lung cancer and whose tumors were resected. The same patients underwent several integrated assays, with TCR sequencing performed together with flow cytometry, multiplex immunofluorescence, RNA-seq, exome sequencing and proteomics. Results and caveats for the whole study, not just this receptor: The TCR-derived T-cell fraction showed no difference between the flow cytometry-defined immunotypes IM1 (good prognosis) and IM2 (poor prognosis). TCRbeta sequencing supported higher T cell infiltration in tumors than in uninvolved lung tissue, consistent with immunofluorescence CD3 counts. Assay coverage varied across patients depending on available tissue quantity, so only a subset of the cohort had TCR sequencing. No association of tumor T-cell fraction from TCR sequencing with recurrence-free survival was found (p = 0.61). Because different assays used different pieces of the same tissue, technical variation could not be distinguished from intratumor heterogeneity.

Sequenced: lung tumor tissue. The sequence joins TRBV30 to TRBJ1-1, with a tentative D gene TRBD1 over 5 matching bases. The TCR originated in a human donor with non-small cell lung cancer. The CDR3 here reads CAWSDGTLSFF. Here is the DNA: TGTGCCTGGAGTGACGGGACTCTTTCTTTCTTT.